The 27 T cell receptor beta chains in this list originate from one sample, sequenced in a study of T cells after posttransplantation cyclophosphamide. Treatment was busulfan-fludarabine conditioning, a marrow graft, and cyclophosphamide on days +3 and +4. TCRdb's copy holds only in-frame clones and misses some; the assay was immunoSEQ multiplex PCR. In the table there are about 40,000 clones, around 91% of which are singletons. The material was PBMCs, obtained around 58 days after allogeneic stem cell transplant with posttransplant cyclophosphamide. The source is a male patient between 55 and 70 years old who received an allogeneic stem cell transplant from a related donor and was CMV-positive. Certain T cells may be donor cells from the graft.

This sequence joins TRBV6-1 and TRBJ2-5, with 10 bases that match TRBD1. The last part of the DNA fits TRBJ2-7 better; the J call may be wrong. From germline, CDR1 is MNHNS and CDR2 SASEGT. There are 15 residues in the CDR3. The CDR3: CASRRVGTGENEQYF. The CDR3 DNA sequence: TGTGCCAGCAGGAGGGTAGGGACAGGGGAGAACGAGCAGTACTTC.

CDR3 in amino acids: CSVGGTSSPQGYNEQFF. DNA of the CDR3: TGCAGCGTGGGGGGGACTAGCAGCCCCCAGGGATACAATGAGCAGTTCTTC. This rearrangement joins TRBV29-1 to TRBJ2-1; TRBD2 aligns across 9 bases. With V trimmed by 6 bases and J by 4 bases, 16 bases remained unmatched. The germline CDR1 and CDR2 sequences are SQVTM and ANQGSEA. The CDR3 extends over 17 amino acids.

This clone was found once. CDR3 nucleotide sequence: TGTGCCAGCAGCGTTCTACAGGGGGCGAGTGGAAACACCATATATTTT. Translated: CASSVLQGASGNTIYF. The V call is TRBV9, the J call TRBJ1-3; the match to TRBD1 covers 9 bases. Trimming cost V 2 bases and J 3 bases; bases outside gene matches: 6. The germline V gene encodes CDR1 SGDLS and CDR2 YYNGEE. The CDR3 has 16 residues.

The chain joins TRBV29-1 to TRBJ1-2, with TRBD1 as a possible D gene (5 bases). V lost 5 bases, J lost 2 bases, and 15 bases lay in between. The CDR3 has 14 amino acids. Germline V gene sequence: CDR1 SQVTM, CDR2 ANQGSEA. In DNA, the CDR3 is TGCAGCGTTTTTGCGGACATAGGGAACTATGGCTACACCTTC. It encodes CSVFADIGNYGYTF.

The V gene is TRBV6-5, the J gene TRBJ2-5, with D unresolved. Judging by the DNA end, TRBJ2-7 fits better; the J call may be wrong. CDR3 length: 15 residues. Germline V gene lookup returns CDR1 MNHEY and CDR2 SVGAGI. CDR3 sequence reads: CASSYSVLDSYEQYF. As DNA, the CDR3 is TGTGCCAGCAGTTACTCAGTCCTCGATTCCTACGAGCAGTACTTC.

The rearrangement links TRBV29-1 to TRBJ2-5; tentative D call: TRBD2 (5 bases). The CDR3 has 12 residues. Trimming pared 3 bases from V and 4 bases from J, leaving 9 bases between. The V gene's germline CDR1 is SQVTM and CDR2 ANQGSEA. CDR3 amino acids: CSVDGVSETQYF. CDR3 nucleotides: TGCAGCGTTGACGGGGTATCAGAGACCCAGTACTTC.

The chain uses TRBV14 and TRBJ2-7, with D possibly matching TRBD1 (6 bases). CDR3 length equals 15 residues. Germline V gene lookup returns CDR1 SGHDN and CDR2 FVKESK. The V end was cut by 3 bases, the J end by 4 bases, with 16 bases between. The CDR3 protein is CASSQLTGPPYEQYF. The DNA for the CDR3 is TGTGCCAGCAGCCAGCTCACAGGGCCACCTTACGAGCAGTACTTC.

The chain combines TRBV19 with TRBJ1-2, with 10 bases fitting TRBD1. Per germline, CDR1 LNHDA and CDR2 SQIVND (reference sequence). The CDR3 is 18 amino acids. V dropped 6 bases and J dropped 3; count of bases not matched to a gene: 16. The CDR3 sequence is CASRQPPGTGVSYYGYTF. The CDR3 DNA is TGTGCCAGTAGACAACCTCCGGGGACAGGGGTCTCGTACTATGGCTACACCTTC.

This rearrangement joins TRBV7-8 to TRBJ2-5, with 8 bases that match TRBD2. Germline CDR1 SGHVS, CDR2 FQNEAQ. The CDR3 totals 14 residues. With V trimmed by 5 bases and J by 4 bases, 6 bases remained unmatched. The CDR3 region is CASSPRGAGETQYF. In nucleotides, the CDR3 is TGTGCCAGCAGCCCGCGGGGGGCCGGAGAGACCCAGTACTTC.

This rearrangement joins TRBV5-1 to TRBJ1-2, with D possibly TRBD1 on 6 matching bases. CDR1 SGHRS and CDR2 YFSETQ come from the germline V gene. Between the trimmed V and J ends, which lost 4 bases and 4 bases, there was a span of 11 bases. The length of the CDR3 is 13 residues. The CDR3 bases are TGCGCCAGCAGCGTTCAGGGGCTCTATGGCTACACCTTC. It is translated as CASSVQGLYGYTF.

The J gene is TRBJ1-1, the V gene TRBV27, with unresolved D. The CDR3 has 15 residues. Trimming left V 6 bases short and J 5 bases short, with 19 bases between. From germline, CDR1 is MNHEY and CDR2 SMNVEV (reference sequence). CDR3 region: CASSSPEAGRTEAFF. The CDR3 nucleotides are TGTGCCAGCAGCTCCCCGGAGGCTGGTCGAACTGAAGCTTTCTTT.

The chain is built from TRBV30 and TRBJ1-1; unclear D gene. The CDR3 runs to 12 residues. The V end lost 1 base, the J end lost 10 bases, and 13 bases lay between the germline ends. The germline CDR1 and CDR2 sequences are GTSNPN and SVGIG (reference sequence). CDR3 sequence reads: CAWSAGVQGAFF. The CDR3 nucleotides read TGTGCCTGGAGTGCGGGTGTTCAAGGAGCTTTCTTT.

The chain employs TRBV18 and TRBJ1-2, with 7 bases aligning to TRBD1. The CDR3 sequence is 15 residues long. Looked up from germline, CDR1 is KGHSH and CDR2 is LQKENI. V was clipped by 4 bases and J by 2 bases; unmatched bases: 7. This CDR3 reads CASSLRQGLNYGYTF. CDR3 nucleotides: TGTGCCAGCTCACTACGACAGGGATTAAACTATGGCTACACCTTC.

This chain links TRBV7-9 with TRBJ2-1; D remains ambiguous. V lost 5 bases and J 2 bases, leaving 16 bases between the germline ends. This CDR3 has 16 residues. Germline V gene data show CDR1 as SEHNR and CDR2 as FQNEAQ (reference sequence). CDR3 loop: CASSTGLMMAYNEQFF. DNA of the CDR3: TGTGCCAGCAGCACCGGTTTGATGATGGCCTACAATGAGCAGTTCTTC.

The chain uses TRBV5-1 and TRBJ1-5, with TRBD1 matching over 10 bases. With V trimmed by 0 bases and J by 5 bases, 8 bases remained unmatched. Germline CDR1 SGHRS, CDR2 YFSETQ. The CDR3 consists of 17 residues. DNA of the CDR3: TGCGCCAGCAGCTTGGAACCCACGGGACAGGGGCATCAGCCCCAGCATTTT. Its protein is CASSLEPTGQGHQPQHF.

The chain links TRBV7-2 to TRBJ1-1; tentatively, D is TRBD1 (6 bases). There are 14 residues in the CDR3. CDR1 and CDR2 from the germline V gene are SGHTA and FQGNSA. With 3 bases removed from V and 7 bases from J, the gap between germline ends came to 15 bases. Here the CDR3 reads CASSFARGAYEAFF. The CDR3 nucleotides read TGTGCCAGCAGCTTTGCCCGGGGGGCCTATGAAGCTTTCTTT.

This chain uses TRBV19 with TRBJ2-2; a weak D match, TRBD2 (6 bases). V was clipped by 3 bases and J by 7 bases, with 12 bases between them. Germline V gives CDR1 LNHDA, CDR2 SQIVND (reference sequence). The CDR3 loop spans 14 amino acids. This CDR3 is CASSMGGNGGELFF. The CDR3, as DNA: TGTGCCAGTAGTATGGGAGGCAACGGCGGGGAGCTGTTTTTT.

The genes are TRBV7-2 and TRBJ2-5; a weak D match, TRBD2 (6 bases). Trimming stripped 5 bases from V and 5 bases from J, with 12 bases between. Germline CDR1 is SGHTA and CDR2 is FQGNSA. This CDR3 has 13 residues. DNA for the CDR3: TGTGCCAGCAGCGCGCGGGGCCCCGAGACCCAGTACTTC. Its translation: CASSARGPETQYF.

The chain uses TRBV28 and TRBJ2-3, with TRBD2 matching over 8 bases. With V trimmed by 6 bases and J by 2 bases, 7 bases remained unmatched. The CDR3 has 15 residues. The V gene's germline CDR1 is MDHEN and CDR2 SYDVKM. The CDR3 bases are TGTGCCAGCAGCATGCCGGGGGGGGCCACAGATACGCAGTATTTT. It codes for CASSMPGGATDTQYF. Together with reference TRBV28 and TRBJ2-3, the CDR3 gives the full variable domain: DVKVTQSSRYLVKRTGEKVFLECVQDMDHENMFWYRQDPGLGLRLIYFSYDVKMKEKGDIPEGYSVSREKKERFSLILESASTNQTSMYLCASSMPGGATDTQYFGPGTRLTVL.

This clone was seen more than once but under ten times. V is TRBV2 and J is TRBJ1-2; D perhaps matches TRBD1 (5 bases). Trimming removed 2 bases from V and 2 bases from J, with 27 bases in between. This CDR3 is 20 amino acids long. CDR1 SNHLY and CDR2 FYNNEI come from the germline V gene. The CDR3 protein is CASSEQSSWFPTSGNYGYTF. The CDR3 DNA reads as TGTGCCAGCAGTGAACAGTCTTCGTGGTTTCCAACTTCAGGGAACTATGGCTACACCTTC.

The chain uses TRBV28 and TRBJ2-7; D is possibly TRBD2 (6 bases). Trimming cost V 4 bases and J 2 bases, with 12 bases left between them. Germline CDR1 reads MDHEN; CDR2 reads SYDVKM. The length of the CDR3 is 14 residues. CDR3 sequence reads: CASSSGGTTYEQYF. Written as DNA, the CDR3 is TGTGCCAGCAGTTCCGGGGGAACCACCTACGAGCAGTACTTC.

The chain links TRBV25-1 to TRBJ2-7; 7 bases agree with TRBD2. CDR1 MGHDK and CDR2 SYGVNS come from the germline V gene. This CDR3 is 14 amino acids long. Trimming at V came to 6 bases and at J to 3 bases, leaving 8 bases not matched to a gene. The CDR3 nucleotides are TGTGCCAGCAGCGCTAGCGGTGGAGTCTACGAGCAGTACTTC. This translates into CASSASGGVYEQYF.

The V and J genes are TRBV5-1 and TRBJ1-1; the D gene is possibly TRBD1 (6 bases). The germline gives CDR1 SGHRS, CDR2 YFSETQ. The CDR3 has 13 residues. V was cut by 2 bases and J by 5 bases, with 10 bases left in between. CDR3 DNA: TGCGCCAGCAGCTTTGCAGGGGAGACTGAAGCTTTCTTT. It codes for CASSFAGETEAFF. Full variable domain (remainder filled in from reference TRBV5-1 and TRBJ1-1): KAGVTQTPRYLIKTRGQQVTLSCSPISGHRSVSWYQQTPGQGLQFLFEYFSETQRNKGNFPGRFSGRQFSNSRSEMNVSTLELGDSALYLCASSFAGETEAFFGQGTRLTVV.

The chain is built from TRBV6-5 and TRBJ1-3; D unresolved. This CDR3 has 14 residues. CDR1 and CDR2 from the germline V gene are MNHEY and SVGAGI. The DNA of the CDR3 is TGTTCAACCGGGATCCCCTCTTCTGGAAACACCATATATTTT. Its protein is CSTGIPSSGNTIYF.

The J gene is TRBJ1-3, the V gene TRBV18; 9 bases align to TRBD1. The CDR3 contains 16 residues. Germline CDR1 and CDR2: KGHSH and LQKENI. V shed 5 bases and J 2 bases; nucleotides not matched to a gene: 7. CDR3 sequence (DNA): TGTGCCAGCTCAGCTCAAACAGGGGGCACTGGAAACACCATATATTTT. Translated, it gives CASSAQTGGTGNTIYF.

The V call is TRBV6-6, the J call TRBJ2-1, with no clear D. Germline CDR1 MNHNY, CDR2 SVGAGI (reference sequence). CDR3 length equals 13 residues. V lost 0 bases, J lost 8 bases, and 8 bases lay in between. CDR3 bases: TGTGCCAGCAGTTACTCATTCCGGGATGAGCAGTTCTTC. Translation: CASSYSFRDEQFF.

This chain uses TRBV30 with TRBJ1-3; 7 nucleotides line up with TRBD1. Germline assignment: CDR1 GTSNPN and CDR2 SVGIG (reference sequence). J lost 4 bases, V lost 4 bases, and 10 bases had no gene match. This CDR3 has 15 residues. The CDR3 DNA is TGTGCCTGGAACGTGGCAGGGGGAAAAGGAAACACCATATATTTT. Translation: CAWNVAGGKGNTIYF.